The subject of this entry is one TCR beta chain. Its specificity is unknown. Collection occurred without any documented infections or immune events in donors. CDR3 length: 15 residues. Germline lookup yields CDR1 SGHDN and CDR2 FVKESK. The V and J ends lost 4 bases and 10 bases, in that order; junction bases with no gene match: 8. Sequenced by immunoSEQ multiplex PCR; TCRdb stores in-frame clones only, minus some. Of tens of thousands of clones listed, 84% are singletons. The data stem from a study of identifying expanded T cells in peripheral blood. General study findings and limits: Across healthy donors, higher total template counts meant significantly greater approximately two-week count variance.

This TCR was sampled from a person aged 18 to 69 in good health. This chain joins TRBV14 and TRBJ2-1; 12 nucleotides match TRBD1. The specimen sequenced was blood. The CDR3 bases are TGTGCCAGCAGCCCCACGGGACAGGGGGCGATGGAGCAGTTCTTC. Protein: CASSPTGQGAMEQFF.